Presented here are 32 T cell receptor beta chains from one specimen sequenced in a study of T cells in pancreatic ductal adenocarcinoma. Surgery without prior neoadjuvant therapy was the treatment of the selected pancreatic ductal adenocarcinoma patients. Profiled with immunoSEQ multiplex PCR; TCRdb holds only in-frame clones, not every one. The repertoire includes over 85,000 clones, 90% to 95% of them detected once, and 2.5% to 3.5% sits in the top ten. Sequencing was carried out using PBMCs. The receptor source for this set is a human donor with pancreatic ductal adenocarcinoma.

V gene TRBV18 combines with J gene TRBJ2-7; 9 nucleotides line up with TRBD1. The CDR3 covers 16 residues. Germline-derived CDR1 and CDR2 are KGHSH and LQKENI. V trimming: 4 bases; J trimming: 3 bases; junction bases outside the gene matches: 10. CDR3 sequence reads: CASSRPPGQGYYEQYF. CDR3 DNA: TGTGCCAGCTCACGCCCCCCGGGACAGGGTTACTACGAGCAGTACTTC. The full variable domain, with the rest looked up from reference TRBV18 and TRBJ2-7, is NAGVMQNPRHLVRRRGQEARLRCSPMKGHSHVYWYRQLPEEGLKFMVYLQKENIIDESGMPKERFSAEFPKEGPSILRIQQVVRGDSAAYFCASSRPPGQGYYEQYFGPGTRLTVT.

The gene calls are TRBV9 and TRBJ2-7; 10 bases agree with TRBD2. This CDR3 is built from 15 residues. Germline values: CDR1 SGDLS, CDR2 YYNGEE. The ends lost 5 bases at V and 6 bases at J; junction bases unmatched: 11. DNA for the CDR3: TGTGCCAGCAGTTATTCTAGCGGGAGATGGGTCGAGCAGTACTTC. Amino acid sequence: CASSYSSGRWVEQYF.

This clone has only one observation. The rearrangement joins TRBV27 to TRBJ2-7, with 9 bases aligning to TRBD2. Looked up from germline, CDR1 is MNHEY and CDR2 is SMNVEV (reference sequence). This CDR3 has 15 residues. Trimming at V came to 2 bases and at J to 3 bases, leaving 5 bases not matched to a gene. CDR3 DNA: TGTGCCAGCAGTTTACGGCGGGAGGGGTTCTACGAGCAGTACTTC. Residues: CASSLRREGFYEQYF.

The CDR3 spells CASSLGTLGNTIYF. Written as DNA, the CDR3 is TGTGCCAGCAGCTTAGGGACACTTGGAAACACCATATATTTT. The J gene is TRBJ1-3, the V gene TRBV7-9; D is perhaps TRBD1 (5 bases). From germline, CDR1 is SEHNR and CDR2 FQNEAQ (reference sequence). V dropped 1 base and J dropped 3 bases, with 7 bases sitting between them. The CDR3 contains 14 residues.

This chain links TRBV6-1 with TRBJ2-2; perhaps TRBD1 as D (5 bases). CDR3 length: 13 amino acids. Between the trimmed V and J ends, which lost 11 bases and 1 base, there was a span of 11 bases. The germline V gene has CDR1 MNHNS and CDR2 SASEGT. The DNA of the CDR3 is TGTGCCGTCAGAACAGGGAACACCGGGGAGCTGTTTTTT. As protein: CAVRTGNTGELFF.

J is TRBJ1-1 and V is TRBV5-1; TRBD1 matches at 9 bases. CDR1 and CDR2 (germline): SGHRS, YFSETQ. The V and J ends lost 5 bases and 4 bases, in that order; junction bases with no gene match: 15. This CDR3 contains 17 residues. CDR3 sequence reads: CASSNSGTGILSTEAFF. The DNA for the CDR3 is TGCGCCAGCAGTAACTCCGGGACAGGGATCCTTTCCACTGAAGCTTTCTTT.

This sequence joins TRBV18 and TRBJ1-2, with 7 bases that match TRBD1. The trim removed 5 bases at V and 4 bases at J, leaving 10 bases unmatched. The CDR3 consists of 15 residues. The germline CDR1 and CDR2 sequences are KGHSH and LQKENI. The CDR3 DNA reads TGTGCCAGCTCAGAAGCGGACAGGAGCCCCTATGGCTACACCTTC. It is translated as CASSEADRSPYGYTF. The full variable domain, rest sourced from reference TRBV18 and TRBJ1-2, is NAGVMQNPRHLVRRRGQEARLRCSPMKGHSHVYWYRQLPEEGLKFMVYLQKENIIDESGMPKERFSAEFPKEGPSILRIQQVVRGDSAAYFCASSEADRSPYGYTFGSGTRLTVV.

This chain connects TRBV9 to TRBJ2-5, with 12 bases that match TRBD2. With V trimmed by 0 bases and J by 4 bases, 1 base remained unmatched. This CDR3 spans 15 amino acids. Per the germline V gene, CDR1 is SGDLS and CDR2 is YYNGEE. CDR3 sequence (DNA): TGTGCCAGCAGCGTAGTGGGACTAGCGGGAGAGACCCAGTACTTC. This codes for CASSVVGLAGETQYF.

V usage is TRBV6-1 and J usage is TRBJ2-1; TRBD2 matches at 7 bases. The V gene end was trimmed by 8 bases and the J gene end by 0 bases; junction bases not matched to a gene: 1. Germline CDR1 reads MNHNS; CDR2 reads SASEGT. The CDR3 covers 13 residues. The CDR3 is CASGGSSYNEQFF. CDR3 in DNA: TGTGCCAGCGGCGGGAGCTCCTACAATGAGCAGTTCTTC.

The chain is built from TRBV6-5 and TRBJ2-1, with D tentatively TRBD2 (6 bases). This CDR3 spans 14 amino acids. Between the trimmed V and J ends, which lost 0 bases and 8 bases, there was a span of 11 bases. The V gene's germline CDR1 is MNHEY and CDR2 SVGAGI. The CDR3 coding sequence is TGTGCCAGCAGTTACTCCAGGAGGGCATATGAGCAGTTCTTC. Translation gives CASSYSRRAYEQFF.

The gene calls are TRBV14 and TRBJ2-6, with D unclear. Trimming shortened V by 6 bases and J by 4 bases, and 7 bases separated the two germline ends. From germline, CDR1 is SGHDN and CDR2 FVKESK. The CDR3 is 13 residues long. This chain's CDR3 is CASRASGANVLTF. CDR3 DNA sequence: TGTGCCAGCAGGGCCTCGGGGGCCAACGTCCTGACTTTC.

This chain uses TRBV4-1 with TRBJ2-3; D is unclear. The CDR3 runs to 15 residues. With 1 base removed from V and 2 bases from J, the gap between germline ends came to 10 bases. Germline CDR1 reads MGHRA; CDR2 reads YSYEKL. The CDR3 sequence: CASSQASRFTDTQYF. CDR3 DNA sequence: TGCGCCAGCAGCCAAGCGTCTAGATTCACAGATACGCAGTATTTT.

This chain uses TRBV27 with TRBJ1-1; D gene ambiguous. CDR1 is MNHEY and CDR2 is SMNVEV in the germline V gene (reference sequence). CDR3 size: 14 residues. Trimming left V 6 bases short and J 6 bases short, with 17 bases between. CDR3 nucleotide sequence: TGTGCCAGCAGATCCGACTCTCCATGGGCTGAAGCTTTCTTT. Translated, it gives CASRSDSPWAEAFF.

V and J are TRBV7-2 and TRBJ2-5; D gene ambiguous. The V end lost 5 bases, the J end lost 1 base, and 11 bases lay between the germline ends. The CDR3 covers 14 residues. Germline V gene data show CDR1 as SGHTA and CDR2 as FQGNSA. CDR3 bases: TGTGCCAGCAGCCCCGCAGGAATCCAAGAGACCCAGTACTTC. Translated: CASSPAGIQETQYF.

J is TRBJ1-1 and V is TRBV5-1; TRBD1 matches at 8 bases. Trimming cost V 3 bases and J 2 bases; bases outside gene matches: 6. The CDR3 spans 15 residues. Germline lookup yields CDR1 SGHRS and CDR2 YFSETQ. The CDR3 spells CASSWLQGGNTEAFF. In DNA, the CDR3 is TGCGCCAGCAGCTGGCTACAGGGGGGAAACACTGAAGCTTTCTTT. Full variable domain (rest looked up from reference TRBV5-1 and TRBJ1-1): KAGVTQTPRYLIKTRGQQVTLSCSPISGHRSVSWYQQTPGQGLQFLFEYFSETQRNKGNFPGRFSGRQFSNSRSEMNVSTLELGDSALYLCASSWLQGGNTEAFFGQGTRLTVV.

The chain combines TRBV7-9 with TRBJ2-5, with 7 positions matching TRBD1. CDR3 length: 16 residues. J was trimmed by 1 base and V by 2 bases; bases with no gene match: 7. Germline CDR1 reads SEHNR; CDR2 reads FQNEAQ (reference sequence). This chain's CDR3 is CASSLFPRDSQETQYF. CDR3 sequence (DNA): TGTGCCAGCAGCTTATTCCCCCGGGACAGCCAAGAGACCCAGTACTTC.

The chain couples TRBV28 to TRBJ1-4; tentative D call: TRBD1 (5 bases). This CDR3 contains 16 residues. Trimming left V 8 bases short and J 5 bases short, with 21 bases between. The V gene's germline CDR1 is MDHEN and CDR2 SYDVKM. The CDR3 sequence is CASGPLWGGLNEKLFF. The CDR3, as DNA: TGTGCCAGCGGGCCCCTATGGGGGGGGTTAAATGAAAAACTGTTTTTT.

This clone was seen a few times. In DNA form, the CDR3 reads TGTGCCAGCTCACCGACCACGGGGGAGCAGTACTTC. The encoded protein is CASSPTTGEQYF. This chain joins TRBV18 and TRBJ2-7; D might be TRBD2 (5 bases). The CDR3 has 12 amino acids. Germline values: CDR1 KGHSH, CDR2 LQKENI. V dropped 3 bases and J dropped 7 bases, with 10 bases sitting between them.

V and J are TRBV7-3 and TRBJ2-7, with TRBD1 identical over 9 bases. The V gene's germline CDR1 is SGHTA and CDR2 FQGTGA. The J segment lost 6 bases and the V segment lost 5 bases, leaving 5 bases of the junction unmatched. The CDR3 extends over 13 amino acids. The CDR3 DNA reads as TGTGCCAGCAGCCCTGGACAGGGGAGCGAGCAGTACTTC. As protein: CASSPGQGSEQYF.

The J gene is TRBJ1-4, the V gene TRBV19, with D possibly TRBD1 on 6 matching bases. Germline lookup yields CDR1 LNHDA and CDR2 SQIVND (reference sequence). Trimming stripped 6 bases from V and 8 bases from J, with 22 bases between. The CDR3 spans 16 residues. CDR3 region: CASSPRGRGAEEKLFF. CDR3 coding DNA: TGTGCCAGTAGCCCCCGAGGTCGGGGGGCCGAGGAAAAACTGTTTTTT.

This chain uses TRBV4-1 with TRBJ2-3, with D uncertain. Germline CDR1 reads MGHRA; CDR2 reads YSYEKL. This CDR3 contains 13 residues. The V end was cut by 0 bases, the J end by 4 bases, with 5 bases between. CDR3 loop: CASSQDPADTQYF. For the CDR3, the DNA is TGCGCCAGCAGCCAAGATCCGGCAGATACGCAGTATTTT.

CDR3 nucleotides: TGTGCCAGCTCAGCCGGGACAGGGCACGAAAAACTGTTTTTT. It specifies CASSAGTGHEKLFF. The gene calls are TRBV18 and TRBJ1-4; 9 nucleotides agree with TRBD1. CDR1 and CDR2 (germline): KGHSH, LQKENI. The V segment lost 5 bases and the J segment 8 bases; nucleotides outside the gene matches: 6. CDR3 length: 14 residues.

The chain links TRBV12-2 to TRBJ2-7; the table's D call TRBD1 went unverified against the DNA. TRBV12-2 is an annotated pseudogene. This CDR3 region has 15 residues. The CDR3 region has the DNA TGTGCAAGTCGTTATATGCAGGGTTGCCCCTACGAGCAGTACTTC. It encodes CASRYMQGCPYEQYF.

This clone has only one observation. V and J are TRBV19 and TRBJ1-5, with 7 bases aligning to TRBD1. The CDR3 extends over 13 amino acids. J gave up 8 bases and V 5 bases, and 6 bases lay outside the gene matches. Germline values: CDR1 LNHDA, CDR2 SQIVND (reference sequence). CDR3 region: CASSVRDSEPQHF. The CDR3 DNA sequence: TGTGCCAGTAGTGTCCGGGACAGCGAGCCCCAGCATTTT.

V and J are TRBV19 and TRBJ1-2, with a possible D match to TRBD1 (6 bases). The CDR3 runs to 12 residues. The germline V gene has CDR1 LNHDA and CDR2 SQIVND (reference sequence). V was pared by 10 bases and J by 2 bases, with 11 bases between. The CDR3 loop is CAMRDRNYGYTF. CDR3 DNA sequence: TGTGCCATGAGAGACAGGAACTATGGCTACACCTTC.

V gene TRBV10-3 combines with J gene TRBJ2-3, with 7 bases identical to TRBD1. The length of the CDR3 is 14 residues. Germline CDR1 reads ENHRY; CDR2 reads SYGVKD. J was trimmed by 4 bases and V by 6 bases; bases with no gene match: 7. The CDR3 bases are TGTGCCATCAGCGATTACAGGGGACCAGATACGCAGTATTTT. Translation: CAISDYRGPDTQYF.

The chain combines TRBV5-1 with TRBJ2-1, with 8 bases lining up with TRBD1. Germline CDR1 reads SGHRS; CDR2 reads YFSETQ. V lost 5 bases and J lost 2; bases outside the gene matches: 0. The CDR3 covers 13 residues. The CDR3 here is CASRDRAYNEQFF. The DNA of the CDR3 is TGCGCCAGCAGGGACAGGGCCTACAATGAGCAGTTCTTC.

This chain joins TRBV5-6 and TRBJ1-4; possible D gene TRBD1, 5 bases. Germline V gene sequence: CDR1 SGHDT, CDR2 YYEEEE. The CDR3 totals 15 residues. Trimming left V 0 bases short and J 8 bases short, with 14 bases between. The CDR3 coding sequence is TGTGCCAGCAGCTTGGGAGCGGGGCTCAGAGAAAAACTGTTTTTT. This encodes CASSLGAGLREKLFF. The variable domain in full, completed from reference TRBV5-6 and TRBJ1-4, reads DAGVTQSPTHLIKTRGQQVTLRCSPKSGHDTVSWYQQALGQGPQFIFQYYEEEERQRGNFPDRFSGHQFPNYSSELNVNALLLGDSALYLCASSLGAGLREKLFFGSGTQLSVL.

This clone appeared a single time. The V gene is TRBV5-4, the J gene TRBJ2-5; the match to TRBD2 covers 7 bases. The CDR3 consists of 13 residues. V gave up 4 bases and J gave up 5 bases; unmatched junction bases: 5. CDR1 and CDR2 (germline): SGHNT, YYREEE (reference sequence). The CDR3 region is CASSRQGGETQYF. The CDR3 region has the DNA TGTGCCAGCAGCCGCCAGGGAGGGGAGACCCAGTACTTC.

The chain employs TRBV7-3 and TRBJ2-1; D remains unclear. V lost 2 bases and J 6 bases, leaving 17 bases between the germline ends. The CDR3 length is 16 residues. Germline values: CDR1 SGHTA, CDR2 FQGTGA. The CDR3 DNA reads as TGTGCCAGCAGCTTATACCCCTCGCCTAACGGCAATGAGCAGTTCTTC. This codes for CASSLYPSPNGNEQFF.

The CDR3 protein is CASSPGTEETQYF. The DNA of the CDR3 is TGTGCCAGCAGCCCTGGGACAGAAGAGACCCAGTACTTC. The gene calls are TRBV9 and TRBJ2-5, with 7 bases matching TRBD1. This CDR3 region has 13 residues. Germline V gene sequence: CDR1 SGDLS, CDR2 YYNGEE. V lost 4 bases and J lost 3; bases outside the gene matches: 3.

This chain joins TRBV5-4 and TRBJ2-3, with 7 bases lining up with TRBD2. J gave up 3 bases and V 1 base, and 8 bases lay outside the gene matches. CDR1 and CDR2 from the germline V gene are SGHNT and YYREEE (reference sequence). This CDR3 is 16 amino acids long. The CDR3 reads CASSLRLAEVTDTQYF. The CDR3 DNA follows: TGTGCCAGCAGCTTGCGGCTAGCGGAAGTTACAGATACGCAGTATTTT. The full variable domain, completed using reference TRBV5-4 and TRBJ2-3, is ETGVTQSPTHLIKTRGQQVTLRCSSQSGHNTVSWYQQALGQGPQFIFQYYREEENGRGNFPPRFSGLQFPNYSSELNVNALELDDSALYLCASSLRLAEVTDTQYFGPGTRLTVL.